This T cell receptor (beta chain) was found in a study of blood T cell repertoires in COVID-19. For the study at large: The United States, Italy and Spain supplied acute and convalescent COVID-19 samples. The analysed material was cDNA or gDNA that came from T cells, B-cell-depleted T cells, or PBMCs.

Original processing notes: Amplification of reference gene primers was used by the study to estimate nucleated cell counts. The data were produced by immunoSEQ multiplex PCR, yet TCRdb's version contains in-frame clones alone and is incomplete. V and J calls and clone size are given by that table; D and trimming were obtained from the DNA. The sample comprises about 270,000 clones, around 90% of which are singletons, and roughly 2.2% rests with the top ten. V lost 6 bases, J lost 5 bases, and 10 bases stayed unmatched. The CDR3 has 15 amino acids. Germline V gene data show CDR1 as LGHNT and CDR2 as FRNRAP.

The chain couples TRBV12-5 to TRBJ2-5, with 9 bases aligning to TRBD1. This TCR came from a man aged 45-60 years with acute or convalescent COVID-19. The sample consisted of peripheral blood. The CDR3 bases are TGTGCTAGTGGCCCCCCACAGGGGGCTTGGGAGACCCAGTACTTC. Translating gives CASGPPQGAWETQYF.